This T cell receptor beta chain stems from a study of cytomegalovirus exposure and HLA in healthy donors. It was with 60 Vbeta and 13 Jbeta primers that the PCR ran. Sequencing was performed with immunoSEQ multiplex PCR; in TCRdb, only in-frame clones are kept and a portion is missing. This table has about 43,000 clones, roughly 51% appearing once. Germline assignment: CDR1 KGHSH and CDR2 LQKENI. Trimming cost V 3 bases and J 4 bases, with 9 bases left between them. The CDR3 loop spans 14 amino acids. About this clone: Antigen specificity is unknown.

The donors gave bone marrow, and they were healthy. Study-wide findings and caveats: Cytomegalovirus status, reportedly, was diagnosed with high specificity and sensitivity by the classifier. Association of 15,000 to 20,000 TCR beta sequences with HLA alleles was found at 0.05 false discovery rate in a later analysis.

Sequencing was carried out using PBMCs. This TCR was sampled from a man in his 60s in good health and CMV-seronegative. The chain recombines TRBV18 with TRBJ1-4; a possible D gene is TRBD1 (6 bases). The CDR3 DNA reads as TGTGCCAGCTCACCCAGGGGCGGTAATGAAAAACTGTTTTTT. This codes for CASSPRGGNEKLFF.